The 29 T cell receptor beta chains listed next were all sequenced from one sample in a study of shared clonotypes between healthy human individuals. Only in-frame clones appear in the TCRdb table, and some are missing; sequencing was by immunoSEQ multiplex PCR. Of 780,000 or so clones listed, roughly two thirds were seen once; the top ten hold more than 1.5%. The sample comprised memory CD4+ T cells sorted from blood. Indicated subset: CD45RA-negative fraction. The source of these receptors is a woman in her 30s in good health.

The chain couples TRBV11-1 to TRBJ2-2, with D hard to call. V was cut by 5 bases and J by 6 bases, with 7 bases left in between. The length of the CDR3 is 12 residues. In germline, CDR1 is SGHAT, CDR2 FQDESV (reference sequence). CDR3 sequence (DNA): TGTGCCAGCAGCCACCATTCCGGGGAGCTGTTTTTT. This encodes CASSHHSGELFF.

The rearrangement links TRBV28 to TRBJ2-2; 7 bases are shared with TRBD1. CDR1 MDHEN and CDR2 SYDVKM come from the germline V gene. V gave up 7 bases and J gave up 6 bases; unmatched junction bases: 17. The CDR3 extends over 17 amino acids. The CDR3 bases are TGTGCCAGCAATACTCTAGGGGGCTTATCCCCCGCCGGGGAGCTGTTTTTT. This encodes CASNTLGGLSPAGELFF.

On this clone: Other nucleotide sequences from this sample produce the same CDR3. The chain joins TRBV28 to TRBJ1-5; TRBD1 agrees at 7 bases. Unmatched junction bases numbered 6, after V lost 5 bases and J lost 2 bases. This CDR3 has 15 amino acids. Germline V CDR1 and CDR2: MDHEN, SYDVKM. The CDR3 protein is CASSPTGARNQPQHF. The CDR3 DNA reads TGTGCCAGCAGTCCAACAGGGGCCCGCAATCAGCCCCAGCATTTT.

This clone was observed a handful of times. The J gene is TRBJ2-1, the V gene TRBV7-9; D gene unclear. This CDR3 has 11 residues. Germline V lookup: CDR1 SEHNR, CDR2 FQNEAQ (reference sequence). Deletions cut 2 bases from V and 6 bases from J, with 2 bases between. The CDR3 loop is CASSLFNEQFF. The DNA for the CDR3 is TGTGCCAGCAGCTTATTCAATGAGCAGTTCTTC. Supplemented by reference TRBV7-9 and TRBJ2-1, the full variable domain reads DTGVSQNPRHKITKRGQNVTFRCDPISEHNRLYWYRQTLGQGPEFLTYFQNEAQLEKSRLLSDRFSAERPKGSFSTLEIQRTEQGDSAMYLCASSLFNEQFFGPGTRLTVL.

CDR3 sequence reads: CASSSARGYTF. The DNA of the CDR3 is TGTGCCAGCAGCTCAGCTCGGGGCTACACCTTC. The chain carries TRBV28 and TRBJ1-2, with D hard to call. This CDR3 comprises 11 residues. CDR1 MDHEN and CDR2 SYDVKM come from the germline V gene. With 6 bases removed from V and 8 bases from J, the gap between germline ends came to 10 bases.

This clone was detected only once. V usage is TRBV7-9 and J usage is TRBJ2-1; no firm D call. Germline CDR1 SEHNR, CDR2 FQNEAQ (reference sequence). Trimming shortened V by 5 bases and J by 0 bases, and 11 bases separated the two germline ends. The CDR3 spans 15 residues. Here the CDR3 DNA reads TGTGCCAGCAGCGTTATAGTGGGCTCCTACAATGAGCAGTTCTTC. Encoded protein: CASSVIVGSYNEQFF.

This clone came up a few times. The chain employs TRBV6-1 and TRBJ2-4, with a possible D match to TRBD2 (6 bases). Germline V gene lookup returns CDR1 MNHNS and CDR2 SASEGT. The CDR3 consists of 18 residues. Trimming stripped 0 bases from V and 5 bases from J, with 20 bases between. The CDR3 protein is CASSEALGGTHFENIQYF. CDR3 coding DNA: TGTGCCAGCAGTGAAGCGCTAGGAGGGACTCATTTCGAAAACATTCAGTACTTC.

The gene calls are TRBV7-9 and TRBJ1-2; no clear D. This CDR3 spans 13 amino acids. With 8 bases removed from V and 3 bases from J, the gap between germline ends came to 13 bases. In germline, CDR1 is SEHNR, CDR2 FQNEAQ (reference sequence). CDR3 DNA: TGTGCCAGCGAAGGAGGCGTAGACTATGGCTACACCTTC. It translates to CASEGGVDYGYTF.

This rearrangement joins TRBV6-5 to TRBJ1-3, with D possibly TRBD1 on 5 matching bases. CDR1 is MNHEY, CDR2 SVGAGI, per germline. V dropped 8 bases and J dropped 4 bases, with 9 bases sitting between them. The CDR3 is made up of 12 amino acids. The CDR3 nucleotides read TGTGCCAGCTACGACAGCGGAAACACCATATATTTT. Its translation: CASYDSGNTIYF.

This chain links TRBV28 with TRBJ1-3; D gene unclear. Germline V gene sequence: CDR1 MDHEN, CDR2 SYDVKM. The CDR3 runs 14 residues. The ends were cut back, 7 bases at V and 2 bases at J, with 12 bases in the middle. The CDR3 is CASTWGGTGNTIYF. The CDR3 DNA follows: TGTGCCAGCACCTGGGGAGGGACTGGAAACACCATATATTTT.

This clone was recorded a few times. The chain uses TRBV7-9 and TRBJ1-4; TRBD1 matches 7 bases. This CDR3 comprises 14 residues. V trimming: 5 bases; J trimming: 7 bases; junction bases outside the gene matches: 7. Germline loops: CDR1 SEHNR, CDR2 FQNEAQ (reference sequence). CDR3 nucleotide sequence: TGTGCCAGCAGCCCCCAGGGGGGAAGTGAAAAACTGTTTTTT. It yields the protein CASSPQGGSEKLFF.

This chain uses TRBV14 with TRBJ2-5; no firm D call. The end of the DNA is better explained by TRBJ2-7, so the J call may be wrong. The CDR3 is made up of 12 amino acids. Germline CDR1 SGHDN, CDR2 FVKESK. CDR3 coding DNA: TGTGCCAGCAGCCTCTGGAACTACGAGCAGTACTTC. Protein product: CASSLWNYEQYF.

The V call is TRBV15, the J call TRBJ2-1, with 9 bases that match TRBD2. CDR3 length equals 14 residues. V trimming: 8 bases; J trimming: 3 bases; junction bases outside the gene matches: 5. Germline CDR1 reads LNHNV; CDR2 reads YYDKDF (reference sequence). The CDR3 coding sequence is TGTGCCACCGGGCGGCGGGAGGGCTACAATGAGCAGTTCTTC. Translating gives CATGRREGYNEQFF.

This clone was observed a single time. The chain is built from TRBV29-1 and TRBJ2-7; D gene unclear. With 4 bases removed from V and 1 base from J, the gap between germline ends came to 5 bases. Germline CDR1 and CDR2: SQVTM and ANQGSEA. This CDR3 has 11 residues. The CDR3 DNA follows: TGCAGCGTTGGGATGTCCTACGAGCAGTACTTC. Its protein is CSVGMSYEQYF.

The chain links TRBV5-1 to TRBJ1-6, with 8 nucleotides matching TRBD1. The ends lost 5 bases at V and 8 bases at J; junction bases unmatched: 6. From germline, CDR1 is SGHRS and CDR2 YFSETQ. This CDR3 contains 14 residues. The CDR3 sequence: CASRLQGVDSPLHF. CDR3 DNA: TGCGCCAGCAGGCTACAGGGGGTGGATTCACCCCTCCACTTT.

In this sample, this clone turned up a few times. The V gene is TRBV5-1, the J gene TRBJ2-1, with 8 bases lining up with TRBD2. This CDR3 has 14 amino acids. Germline assignment: CDR1 SGHRS and CDR2 YFSETQ. With V trimmed by 4 bases and J by 8 bases, 8 bases remained unmatched. In nucleotides, the CDR3 is TGCGCCAGCAGCCAGAGCGGGAGCTGGGATGAGCAGTTCTTC. Encoded protein: CASSQSGSWDEQFF. The full variable domain, its missing parts supplied by reference TRBV5-1 and TRBJ2-1, is KAGVTQTPRYLIKTRGQQVTLSCSPISGHRSVSWYQQTPGQGLQFLFEYFSETQRNKGNFPGRFSGRQFSNSRSEMNVSTLELGDSALYLCASSQSGSWDEQFFGPGTRLTVL.

This clone was recorded a few times. The chain recombines TRBV2 with TRBJ2-1; possibly TRBD1 for D (5 bases). CDR1 SNHLY and CDR2 FYNNEI come from the germline V gene. The CDR3 runs to 13 residues. Deletions cut 1 base from V and 10 bases from J, with 11 bases between. The CDR3 nucleotides read TGTGCCAGCAGTGAAGAGGTAGGGGCCGAGCAGTTCTTC. This gives the protein CASSEEVGAEQFF.

V gene TRBV6-1 combines with J gene TRBJ2-2; no definite D call. This CDR3 has 13 residues. V shed 7 bases and J shed 7 bases, with 13 bases lying between them. Looked up from germline, CDR1 is MNHNS and CDR2 is SASEGT. CDR3: CASTSLGRGELFF. The CDR3 nucleotides are TGTGCCAGCACGAGCCTTGGCCGCGGGGAGCTGTTTTTT.

As concerns this clone: Other nucleotide sequences in the sample specify the same CDR3. The rearrangement joins TRBV7-9 to TRBJ1-2; no definite D call. There are 12 residues in the CDR3. The germline V and J ends were trimmed by 1 base and 4 bases, with 4 bases remaining between them. Looked up from germline, CDR1 is SEHNR and CDR2 is FQNEAQ (reference sequence). The CDR3 is CASSLESYGYTF. CDR3 coding DNA: TGTGCCAGCAGCTTAGAGAGCTATGGCTACACCTTC. Using reference TRBV7-9 and TRBJ1-2 for the parts outside the CDR3, the full variable domain is DTGVSQNPRHKITKRGQNVTFRCDPISEHNRLYWYRQTLGQGPEFLTYFQNEAQLEKSRLLSDRFSAERPKGSFSTLEIQRTEQGDSAMYLCASSLESYGYTFGSGTRLTVV.

Here the CDR3 reads CASSPRGSGTDTQYF. The CDR3 region has the DNA TGTGCCAGCTCACCACGGGGGTCCGGCACAGATACGCAGTATTTT. This rearrangement joins TRBV18 to TRBJ2-3, with D perhaps matching TRBD1 or TRBD2 (5 bases each). Germline CDR1 KGHSH, CDR2 LQKENI. CDR3 length: 15 amino acids. The ends were cut back, 1 base at V and 1 base at J, with 9 bases in the middle.

The rearrangement uses TRBV5-6 and TRBJ1-1, with D tentatively TRBD1 (5 bases). Per the germline V gene, CDR1 is SGHDT and CDR2 is YYEEEE. This CDR3 has 15 amino acids. V lost 0 bases and J lost 1, with 10 bases in between. CDR3 region: CASSLVSGTNTEAFF. In DNA form, the CDR3 reads TGTGCCAGCAGCTTGGTTAGTGGGACGAACACTGAAGCTTTCTTT.

V is TRBV7-2 and J is TRBJ1-3, with D unresolved. V was shortened by 6 bases and J by 2 bases, with 17 bases between the two germline ends. Germline CDR1 and CDR2: SGHTA and FQGNSA. The CDR3 is made up of 16 amino acids. The CDR3 is CASSPSRTGAGNTIYF. CDR3 bases: TGTGCCAGCAGTCCCTCCCGGACGGGCGCTGGAAACACCATATATTTT.

This chain connects TRBV30 to TRBJ1-1; 8 nucleotides align to TRBD1. Germline V gives CDR1 GTSNPN, CDR2 SVGIG (reference sequence). The CDR3 runs 15 residues. V lost 6 bases and J lost 1; bases outside the gene matches: 10. CDR3 in DNA: TGTGCCTGCCCACTGGGGGGACAGGCGAACACTGAAGCTTTCTTT. This sequence encodes CACPLGGQANTEAFF.

This chain uses TRBV2 with TRBJ2-1, with no clear D. The CDR3 extends over 13 amino acids. Germline CDR1 and CDR2: SNHLY and FYNNEI. Trimming took off 2 bases at V and 12 bases at J, with 14 bases between the two ends. The CDR3 loop reads CASSERLTAGQFF. The CDR3, as DNA: TGTGCCAGCAGTGAACGACTTACAGCCGGGCAGTTCTTC.

CDR3 DNA: TGTGCCTCAGGCCAGCGGGGCCTTACCTACGAGCAGTACTTC. It yields the protein CASGQRGLTYEQYF. The chain has TRBV19 and TRBJ2-7; the match to TRBD2 covers 7 bases. CDR3 length equals 14 residues. Germline CDR1 is LNHDA and CDR2 is SQIVND (reference sequence). The junction had 12 bases not matched to a gene; V was cut back by 11 bases and J by 2 bases.

The V call is TRBV28, the J call TRBJ1-2; perhaps TRBD1 as D (5 bases). With 6 bases removed from V and 3 bases from J, the gap between germline ends came to 20 bases. CDR1 and CDR2 (germline): MDHEN, SYDVKM. The CDR3 spans 16 residues. CDR3 nucleotide sequence: TGTGCCAGCAGGGGGGGTTTAGGTGGGGCTGACTATGGCTACACCTTC. It codes for CASRGGLGGADYGYTF.

The chain has TRBV11-2 and TRBJ2-1, with D perhaps matching TRBD1 (5 bases). Germline V gene sequence: CDR1 SGHAT, CDR2 FQNNGV. The CDR3 loop spans 13 amino acids. Trimming removed 5 bases at V and 8 bases at J, with 13 bases between. The CDR3 nucleotides are TGTGCCAGCAGCCCTAGGTGGGGCGATGAGCAGTTCTTC. Encoded protein: CASSPRWGDEQFF. The full variable domain, with the rest looked up from reference TRBV11-2 and TRBJ2-1, is EAGVAQSPRYKIIEKRQSVAFWCNPISGHATLYWYQQILGQGPKLLIQFQNNGVVDDSQLPKDRFSAERLKGVDSTLKIQPAKLEDSAVYLCASSPRWGDEQFFGPGTRLTVL.

This clone appeared a few times. The chain has TRBV28 and TRBJ2-6, with D hard to call. This CDR3 spans 16 amino acids. The V and J ends lost 1 base and 2 bases respectively, with 9 bases between them. Germline V gene data show CDR1 as MDHEN and CDR2 as SYDVKM. The CDR3 sequence: CASSLLSRTGANVLTF. The CDR3 DNA sequence: TGTGCCAGCAGTTTATTGTCCCGGACTGGGGCCAACGTCCTGACTTTC.

The V call is TRBV11-3, the J call TRBJ2-1; 10 bases agree with TRBD1. With 5 bases clipped from V and 4 bases from J, the junction kept 5 bases outside the gene matches. Germline CDR1 and CDR2: SGHNT and YENEEA. The CDR3 has 15 amino acids. CDR3 sequence reads: CASSDRDRGYNEQFF. For the CDR3, the DNA is TGTGCCAGCAGCGACCGGGACAGGGGATACAATGAGCAGTTCTTC.